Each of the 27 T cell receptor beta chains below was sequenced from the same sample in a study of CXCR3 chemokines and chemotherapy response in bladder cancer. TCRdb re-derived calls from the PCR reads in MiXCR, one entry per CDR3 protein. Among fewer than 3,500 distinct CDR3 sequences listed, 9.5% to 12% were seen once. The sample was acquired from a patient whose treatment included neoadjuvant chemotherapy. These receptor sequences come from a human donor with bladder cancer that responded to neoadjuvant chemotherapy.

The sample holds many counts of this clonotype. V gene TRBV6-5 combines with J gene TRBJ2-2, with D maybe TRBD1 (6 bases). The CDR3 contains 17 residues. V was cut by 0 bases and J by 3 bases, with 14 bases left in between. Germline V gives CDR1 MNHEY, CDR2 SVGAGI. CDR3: CASSYSRLKGDTGELFF. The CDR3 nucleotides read TGTGCCAGCAGTTACTCGAGGTTGAAGGGGGACACCGGGGAGCTGTTTTTT.

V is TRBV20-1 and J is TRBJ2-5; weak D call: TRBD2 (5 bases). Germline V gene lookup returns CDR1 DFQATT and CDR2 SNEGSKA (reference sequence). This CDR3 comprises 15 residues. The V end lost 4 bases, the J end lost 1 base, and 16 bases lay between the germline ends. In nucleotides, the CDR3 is TGCAGTGCTACCTCTCGAAGAGGGAGCCAAGAGACCCAGTACTTC. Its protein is CSATSRRGSQETQYF.

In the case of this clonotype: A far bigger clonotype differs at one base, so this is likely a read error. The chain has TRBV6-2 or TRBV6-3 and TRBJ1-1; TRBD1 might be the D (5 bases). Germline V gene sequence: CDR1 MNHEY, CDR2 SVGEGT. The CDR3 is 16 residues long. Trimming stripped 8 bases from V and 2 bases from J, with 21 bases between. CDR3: CASGALKDGRNTEAFF. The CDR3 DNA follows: TGTGCCAGCGGGGCGTTAAAGGACGGTAGAAACACTGAAGCTTTCTTT.

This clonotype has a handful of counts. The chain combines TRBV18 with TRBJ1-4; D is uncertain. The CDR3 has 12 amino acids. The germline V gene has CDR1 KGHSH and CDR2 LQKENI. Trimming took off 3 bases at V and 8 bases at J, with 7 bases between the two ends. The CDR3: CASSPAEEKLFF. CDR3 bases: TGTGCCAGCTCACCCGCCGAGGAAAAACTGTTTTTT.

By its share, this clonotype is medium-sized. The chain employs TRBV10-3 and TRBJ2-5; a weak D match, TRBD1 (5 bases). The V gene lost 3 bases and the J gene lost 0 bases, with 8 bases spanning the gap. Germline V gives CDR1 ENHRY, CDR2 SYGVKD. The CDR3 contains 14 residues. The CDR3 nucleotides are TGTGCCATCAGTGAATCAGGGAACCAAGAGACCCAGTACTTC. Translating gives CAISESGNQETQYF.

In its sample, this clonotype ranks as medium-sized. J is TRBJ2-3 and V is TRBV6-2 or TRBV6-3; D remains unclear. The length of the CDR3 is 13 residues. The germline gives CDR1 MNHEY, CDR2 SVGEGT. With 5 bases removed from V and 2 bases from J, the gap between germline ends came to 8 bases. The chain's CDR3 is CASSQKPTDTQYF. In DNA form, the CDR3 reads TGTGCCAGCAGTCAAAAACCCACAGATACGCAGTATTTT.

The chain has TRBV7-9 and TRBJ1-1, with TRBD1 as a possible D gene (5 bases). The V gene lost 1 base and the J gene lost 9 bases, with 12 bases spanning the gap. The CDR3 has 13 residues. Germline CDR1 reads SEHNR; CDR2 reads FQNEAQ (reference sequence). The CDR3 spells CASSLVGAGKAFF. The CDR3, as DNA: TGTGCCAGCAGCTTAGTAGGGGCAGGGAAAGCTTTCTTT.

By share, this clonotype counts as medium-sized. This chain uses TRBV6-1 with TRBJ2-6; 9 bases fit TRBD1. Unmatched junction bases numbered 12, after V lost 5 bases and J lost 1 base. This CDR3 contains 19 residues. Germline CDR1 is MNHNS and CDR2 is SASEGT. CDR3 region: CASSYNPDRGFSGANVLTF. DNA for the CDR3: TGTGCCAGCAGTTACAATCCTGACAGGGGGTTTTCTGGGGCCAACGTCCTGACTTTC.

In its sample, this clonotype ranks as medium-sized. The CDR3, as DNA: TGTGCCAGTACCAACTCCCCCGGACAGGGGGTGGGGGACATTCAGTACTTC. Translation gives CASTNSPGQGVGDIQYF. The chain joins TRBV19 to TRBJ2-4; 10 positions agree with TRBD1. The germline V gene encodes CDR1 LNHDA and CDR2 SQIVND (reference sequence). V lost 7 bases and J lost 8; bases outside the gene matches: 17. There are 17 residues in the CDR3.

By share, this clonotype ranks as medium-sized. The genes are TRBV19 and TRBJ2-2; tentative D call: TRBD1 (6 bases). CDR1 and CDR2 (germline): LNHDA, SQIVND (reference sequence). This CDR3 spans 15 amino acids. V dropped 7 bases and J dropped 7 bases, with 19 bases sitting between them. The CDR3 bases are TGTGCCAGTAAGGGGGTAGCTTGGAATAGCGGGGAGCTGTTTTTT. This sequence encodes CASKGVAWNSGELFF.

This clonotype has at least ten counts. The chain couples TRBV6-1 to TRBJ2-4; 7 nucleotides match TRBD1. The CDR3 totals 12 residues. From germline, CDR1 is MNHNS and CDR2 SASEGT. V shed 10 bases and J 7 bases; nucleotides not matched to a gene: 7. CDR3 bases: TGTGCCACCCTTGACAGGGTGAACATTCAGTACTTC. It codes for CATLDRVNIQYF.

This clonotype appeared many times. The CDR3 DNA is TGTGCCAGCAGTTACCTTCGCTGCACAGATACGCAGTATTTT. Protein: CASSYLRCTDTQYF. The chain uses TRBV6-8 and TRBJ2-3; D unclear. Germline V lookup: CDR1 MNHGY, CDR2 SAAAGT. The ends were cut back, 2 bases at V and 1 base at J, with 7 bases in the middle. The CDR3 has 14 residues.

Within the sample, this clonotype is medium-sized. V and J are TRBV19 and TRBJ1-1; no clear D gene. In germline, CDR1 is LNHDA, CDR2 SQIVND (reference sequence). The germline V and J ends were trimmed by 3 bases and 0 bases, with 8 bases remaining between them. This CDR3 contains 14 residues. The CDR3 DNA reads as TGTGCCAGTAGTATCCCAGGTATGAACACTGAAGCTTTCTTT. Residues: CASSIPGMNTEAFF.

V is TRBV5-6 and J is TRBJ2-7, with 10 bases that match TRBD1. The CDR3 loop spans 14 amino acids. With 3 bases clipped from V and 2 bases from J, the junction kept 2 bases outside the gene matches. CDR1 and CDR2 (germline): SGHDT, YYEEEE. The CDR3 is CASSSGTGAYEQYF. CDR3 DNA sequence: TGTGCCAGCAGCTCCGGGACAGGGGCCTACGAGCAGTACTTC.

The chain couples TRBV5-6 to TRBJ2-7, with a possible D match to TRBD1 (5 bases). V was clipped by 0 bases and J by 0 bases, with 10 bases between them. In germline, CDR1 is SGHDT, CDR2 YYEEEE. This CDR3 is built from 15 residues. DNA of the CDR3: TGTGCCAGCAGCTTGGGGGGCAGGAGCTCCTACGAGCAGTACTTC. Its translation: CASSLGGRSSYEQYF. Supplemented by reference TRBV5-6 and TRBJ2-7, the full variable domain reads DAGVTQSPTHLIKTRGQQVTLRCSPKSGHDTVSWYQQALGQGPQFIFQYYEEEERQRGNFPDRFSGHQFPNYSSELNVNALLLGDSALYLCASSLGGRSSYEQYFGPGTRLTVT.

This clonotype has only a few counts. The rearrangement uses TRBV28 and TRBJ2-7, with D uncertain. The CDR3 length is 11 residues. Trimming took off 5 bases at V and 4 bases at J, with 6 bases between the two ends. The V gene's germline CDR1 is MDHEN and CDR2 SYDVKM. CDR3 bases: TGTGCCAGCAGTCTTTATTACGAGCAGTACTTC. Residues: CASSLYYEQYF.

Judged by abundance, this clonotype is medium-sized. CDR3 sequence reads: CASREVGDSTDTQYF. DNA for the CDR3: TGTGCCAGTAGGGAGGTAGGGGATTCCACAGATACGCAGTATTTT. The rearrangement links TRBV19 to TRBJ2-3; either TRBD1 or TRBD2 may supply D (5 bases each). The CDR3 is 15 amino acids. Trimming took 6 bases from V and 2 from J, leaving 15 bases between them. Germline CDR1 is LNHDA and CDR2 is SQIVND (reference sequence).

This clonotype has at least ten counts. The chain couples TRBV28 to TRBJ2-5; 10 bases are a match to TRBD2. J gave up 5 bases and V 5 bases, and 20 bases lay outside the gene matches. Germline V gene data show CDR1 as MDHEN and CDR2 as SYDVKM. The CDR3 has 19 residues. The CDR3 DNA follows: TGTGCCAGCAGTCCTGGGGGAGCGGGGGGGCTATCACTTGTTGAGACCCAGTACTTC. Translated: CASSPGGAGGLSLVETQYF. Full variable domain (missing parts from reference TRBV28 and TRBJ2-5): DVKVTQSSRYLVKRTGEKVFLECVQDMDHENMFWYRQDPGLGLRLIYFSYDVKMKEKGDIPEGYSVSREKKERFSLILESASTNQTSMYLCASSPGGAGGLSLVETQYFGPGTRLLVL.

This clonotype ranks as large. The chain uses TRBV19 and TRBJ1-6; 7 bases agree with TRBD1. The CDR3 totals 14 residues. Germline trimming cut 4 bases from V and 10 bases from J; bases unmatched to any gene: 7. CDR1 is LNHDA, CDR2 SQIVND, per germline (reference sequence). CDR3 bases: TGTGCCAGTAGTAATGGACAGGCCATGTCACCCCTCCACTTT. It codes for CASSNGQAMSPLHF. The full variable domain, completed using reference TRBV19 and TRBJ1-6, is DGGITQSPKYLFRKEGQNVTLSCEQNLNHDAMYWYRQDPGQGLRLIYYSQIVNDFQKGDIAEGYSVSREKKESFPLTVTSAQKNPTAFYLCASSNGQAMSPLHFGNGTRLTVT.

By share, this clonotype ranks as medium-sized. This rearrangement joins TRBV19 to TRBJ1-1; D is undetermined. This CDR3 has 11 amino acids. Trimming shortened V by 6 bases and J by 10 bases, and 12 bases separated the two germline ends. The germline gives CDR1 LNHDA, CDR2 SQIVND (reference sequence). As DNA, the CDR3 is TGTGCCAGTAGGCGTCGGTCTCGAGCTTTCTTT. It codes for CASRRRSRAFF.

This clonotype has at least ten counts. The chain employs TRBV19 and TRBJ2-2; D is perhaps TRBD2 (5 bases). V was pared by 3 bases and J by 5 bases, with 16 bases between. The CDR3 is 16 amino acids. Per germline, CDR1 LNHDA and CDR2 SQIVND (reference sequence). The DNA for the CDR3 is TGTGCCAGTAGTATTAGTGGCGGGCTCGAGACCGGGGAGCTGTTTTTT. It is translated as CASSISGGLETGELFF.

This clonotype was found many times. The CDR3 reads CASSPALEVGENIQYF. The CDR3 bases are TGTGCCAGCAGTCCGGCCCTGGAAGTGGGGGAAAACATTCAGTACTTC. The gene calls are TRBV27 and TRBJ2-4; D possibly matches TRBD1 or TRBD2 (5 bases each). This CDR3 has 16 residues. Trimming took 5 bases from V and 5 from J, leaving 19 bases between them. CDR1 and CDR2 (germline): MNHEY, SMNVEV (reference sequence).

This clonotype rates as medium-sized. The CDR3 DNA reads as TGTGCCTCAAACGAACAGGGAAGAATGGAGACCCAGTACTTC. It codes for CASNEQGRMETQYF. V is TRBV10-3 and J is TRBJ2-5; perhaps TRBD1 as D (6 bases). The V end lost 11 bases, the J end lost 5 bases, and 21 bases lay between the germline ends. CDR1 and CDR2 (germline): ENHRY, SYGVKD. The CDR3 totals 14 residues.

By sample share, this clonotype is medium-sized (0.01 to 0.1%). The CDR3 is CASSIRTVGRQPQHF. The CDR3 DNA is TGTGCCAGTAGTATCCGAACAGTCGGACGCCAGCCCCAGCATTTT. This chain uses TRBV19 with TRBJ1-5, with D hard to call. Germline V gene sequence: CDR1 LNHDA, CDR2 SQIVND (reference sequence). The CDR3 has 15 residues. Between the trimmed V and J ends, which lost 3 bases and 7 bases, there was a span of 16 bases.

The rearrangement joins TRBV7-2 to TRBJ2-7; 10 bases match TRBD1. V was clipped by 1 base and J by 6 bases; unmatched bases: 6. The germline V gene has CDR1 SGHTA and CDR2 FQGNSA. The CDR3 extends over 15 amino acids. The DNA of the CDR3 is TGTGCCAGCAGCTTAGTGGGACAGGGGTTACGCGAGCAGTACTTC. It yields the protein CASSLVGQGLREQYF. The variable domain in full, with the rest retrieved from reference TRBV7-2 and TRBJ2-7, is GAGVSQSPSNKVTEKGKDVELRCDPISGHTALYWYRQSLGQGLEFLIYFQGNSAPDKSGLPSDRFSAERTGGSVSTLTIQRTQQEDSAVYLCASSLVGQGLREQYFGPGTRLTVT.

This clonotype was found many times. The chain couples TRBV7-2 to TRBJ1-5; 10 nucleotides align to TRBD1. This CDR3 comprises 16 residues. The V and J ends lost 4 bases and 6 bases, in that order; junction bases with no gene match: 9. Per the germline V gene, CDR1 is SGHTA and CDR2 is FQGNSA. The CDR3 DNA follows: TGTGCCAGCAGCTCCCGGACAGGGGGTGCAGTTCAGCCCCAGCATTTT. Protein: CASSSRTGGAVQPQHF.

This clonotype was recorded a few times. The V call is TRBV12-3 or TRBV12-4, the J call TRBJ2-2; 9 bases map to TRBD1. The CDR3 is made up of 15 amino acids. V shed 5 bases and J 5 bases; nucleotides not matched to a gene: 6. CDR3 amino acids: CASSPDRGYTGELFF. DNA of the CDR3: TGTGCCAGCAGTCCCGACAGGGGGTATACCGGGGAGCTGTTTTTT.